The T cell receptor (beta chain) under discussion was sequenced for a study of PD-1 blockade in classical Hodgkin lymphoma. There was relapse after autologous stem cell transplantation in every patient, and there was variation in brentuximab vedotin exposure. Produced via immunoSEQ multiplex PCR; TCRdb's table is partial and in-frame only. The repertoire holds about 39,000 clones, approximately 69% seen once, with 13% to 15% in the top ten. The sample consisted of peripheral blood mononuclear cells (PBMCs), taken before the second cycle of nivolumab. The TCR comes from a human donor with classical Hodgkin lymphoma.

The CDR3 is CASSIARLINQPQHF. The CDR3 DNA follows: TGTGCCAGTAGTATAGCGCGACTAATCAATCAGCCCCAGCATTTT. J is TRBJ1-5 and V is TRBV19; D is unclear. V was cut by 1 base and J by 3 bases, with 10 bases left in between. Germline CDR1 reads LNHDA; CDR2 reads SQIVND (reference sequence). There are 15 residues in the CDR3.